The 13 T cell receptor beta chains below all came from one sample that was sequenced in a study of blood T cell repertoires in COVID-19. The protocol was immunoSEQ multiplex PCR, while the TCRdb copy is restricted to in-frame clones and leaves out a portion. The table shows some 93,000 clones, with roughly 90% occurring only once. The specimen was peripheral blood. These TCRs come from a man between 60 and 75 years old with acute or convalescent COVID-19.

The CDR3 bases are TGTGCCAGTAGTAGGGGACTAGCGGGGATCAGTGAGCAGTTCTTC. Translation gives CASSRGLAGISEQFF. The V and J genes are TRBV19 and TRBJ2-1, with 13 bases matching TRBD2. CDR1 is LNHDA, CDR2 SQIVND, per germline (reference sequence). Germline trimming cut 4 bases from V and 9 bases from J; bases unmatched to any gene: 6. The CDR3 has 15 residues.

CDR3 region: CASSNRGDQYF. The CDR3 nucleotides read TGTGCCAGCAGTAACAGGGGTGACCAGTACTTC. This rearrangement joins TRBV6-5 to TRBJ2-5; 7 bases are a match to TRBD1. After removal of 5 bases from V and 10 bases from J, the junction contained 4 bases not matched to a gene. This CDR3 is 11 amino acids long. Germline V lookup: CDR1 MNHEY, CDR2 SVGAGI.

In regard to this clone: One junction end disagrees with the germline gene, perhaps due to a read error. V gene TRBV6-1 combines with J gene TRBJ2-1, with D possibly being TRBD1 (5 bases). The CDR3 contains 14 residues. The V gene's germline CDR1 is MNHNS and CDR2 SASEGT. Here the CDR3 reads CASSESLTGPRALF. DNA for the CDR3: TGTGCCAGCAGTGAATCCCTTACAGGCCCTAGAGCCCTCTTC.

Turning to this clone: This CDR3 is missing its conserved last phenylalanine or tryptophan, likely due to a read error. No DNA is shown, since the ends of the CDR3 on it are uncertain; the CDR3 is the one TCRdb lists. The V call is TRBV6-5, the J call TRBJ1-2; TRBD1, the table's D call, lacks a check against the DNA. Per germline, CDR1 MNHEY and CDR2 SVGAGI. The CDR3 has 13 amino acids, counting both end residues. The chain's CDR3 is CASSIRDTQDRGI.

The chain links TRBV19 to TRBJ1-5, with D maybe TRBD1 (5 bases). The CDR3 runs 15 residues. With 7 bases removed from V and 3 bases from J, the gap between germline ends came to 16 bases. From germline, CDR1 is LNHDA and CDR2 SQIVND (reference sequence). The CDR3 bases are TGTGCCAGTAACAAGATTGGGGCTTTCAATCAGCCCCAGCATTTT. Translating it yields CASNKIGAFNQPQHF.

This clone was seen a single time. The chain links TRBV7-6 to TRBJ2-7; D might be TRBD2 (5 bases). The V gene lost 5 bases and the J gene lost 12 bases, with 17 bases spanning the gap. The CDR3 has 12 residues. Germline V gene sequence: CDR1 SGHVS, CDR2 FNYEAQ. In nucleotides, the CDR3 is TGTGCCAGCAGCCCATTGGCCGGGGTACCGTACTTC. Amino acids: CASSPLAGVPYF.

The chain is built from TRBV19 and TRBJ2-4, with TRBD1 as a possible D gene (7 bases). The germline V gene has CDR1 LNHDA and CDR2 SQIVND (reference sequence). This CDR3 has 15 amino acids. Trimming shortened V by 3 bases and J by 2 bases, and 11 bases separated the two germline ends. The CDR3 region has the DNA TGTGCCAGTAGTATCGGAGGGGGCCCCAAAAACATTCAGTACTTC. Residues: CASSIGGGPKNIQYF.

The chain uses TRBV2 and TRBJ1-1, with TRBD1 matching 8 bases. The germline V gene has CDR1 SNHLY and CDR2 FYNNEI. The CDR3 sequence is 14 residues long. Trimming cost V 4 bases and J 4 bases; bases outside gene matches: 5. The DNA for the CDR3 is TGTGCCAGCAGTGCAGGGGGCTTGGGCACTGAAGCTTTCTTT. Translating gives CASSAGGLGTEAFF.

The rearrangement links TRBV11-2 to TRBJ2-7, with 12 bases matching TRBD2. The V and J ends lost 0 bases and 5 bases, in that order; junction bases with no gene match: 8. CDR1 and CDR2 (germline): SGHAT, FQNNGV. The CDR3 covers 17 residues. CDR3 DNA: TGTGCCAGCAGCTTAGATTCGACTAGCGGGAGAATTAACGAGCAGTACTTC. It encodes CASSLDSTSGRINEQYF.

This clone was seen just once. This sequence joins TRBV6-2 or TRBV6-3 and TRBJ1-6, with 9 bases identical to TRBD1. The germline V gene encodes CDR1 MNHEY and CDR2 SVGEGT. This CDR3 region has 15 residues. Trimming at V came to 4 bases and at J to 9 bases, leaving 7 bases not matched to a gene. DNA of the CDR3: TGTGCCAGCAGTTTCCCTGGGACAGGGACTTCACCCCTCCACTTT. It codes for CASSFPGTGTSPLHF.

V and J are TRBV30 and TRBJ2-1; D remains unclear. The germline V gene has CDR1 GTSNPN and CDR2 SVGIG (reference sequence). The CDR3 loop spans 14 amino acids. The ends were cut back, 0 bases at V and 2 bases at J, with 8 bases in the middle. The CDR3 loop is CAWSVWRTYNEQFF. As DNA, the CDR3 is TGTGCCTGGAGTGTGTGGAGAACCTACAATGAGCAGTTCTTC.

The chain carries TRBV11-2 and TRBJ2-6, with D perhaps TRBD1 (6 bases). Germline CDR1 SGHAT, CDR2 FQNNGV. Trimming pared 3 bases from V and 0 bases from J, leaving 18 bases between. This CDR3 region has 19 residues. The CDR3 sequence: CASSFVSGGHLSGANVLTF. In DNA, the CDR3 is TGTGCCAGCAGCTTCGTTTCTGGGGGCCATCTCTCTGGGGCCAACGTCCTGACTTTC.

V usage is TRBV5-1 and J usage is TRBJ1-1, with TRBD1 identical over 7 bases. Per germline, CDR1 SGHRS and CDR2 YFSETQ. V dropped 4 bases and J dropped 10; count of bases not matched to a gene: 13. CDR3 size: 14 residues. As DNA, the CDR3 is TGCGCCAGCAGCCTACCGGGACAACAGGGGACAGCTTTCTTT. Its translation: CASSLPGQQGTAFF.